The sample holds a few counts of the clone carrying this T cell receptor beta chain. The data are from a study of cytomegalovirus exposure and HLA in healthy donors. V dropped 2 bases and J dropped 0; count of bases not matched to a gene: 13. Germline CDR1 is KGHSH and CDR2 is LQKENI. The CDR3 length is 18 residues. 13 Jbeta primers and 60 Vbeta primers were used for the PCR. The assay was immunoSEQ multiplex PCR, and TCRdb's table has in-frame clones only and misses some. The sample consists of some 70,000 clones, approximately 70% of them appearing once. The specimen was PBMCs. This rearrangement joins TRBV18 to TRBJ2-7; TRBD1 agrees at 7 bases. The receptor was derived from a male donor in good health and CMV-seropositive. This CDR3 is CASSPFLGETGSSYEQYF. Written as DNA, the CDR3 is TGTGCCAGCTCACCATTTCTCGGCGAGACAGGGAGCTCCTACGAGCAGTACTTC.